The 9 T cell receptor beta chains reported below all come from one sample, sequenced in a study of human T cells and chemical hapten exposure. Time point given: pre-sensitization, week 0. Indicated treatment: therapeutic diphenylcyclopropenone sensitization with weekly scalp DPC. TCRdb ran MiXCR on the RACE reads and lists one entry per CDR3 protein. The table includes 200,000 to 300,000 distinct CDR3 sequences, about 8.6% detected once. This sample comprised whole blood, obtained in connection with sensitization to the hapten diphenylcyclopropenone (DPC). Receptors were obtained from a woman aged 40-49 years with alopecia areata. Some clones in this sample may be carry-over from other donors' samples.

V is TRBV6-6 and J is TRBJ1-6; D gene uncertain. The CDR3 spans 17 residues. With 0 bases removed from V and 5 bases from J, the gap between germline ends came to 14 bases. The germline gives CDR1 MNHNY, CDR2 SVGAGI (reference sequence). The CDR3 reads CASSYSRRSSDNSPLHF. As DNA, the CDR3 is TGTGCCAGCAGTTACTCGAGACGGAGTTCGGATAATTCACCCCTCCACTTT.

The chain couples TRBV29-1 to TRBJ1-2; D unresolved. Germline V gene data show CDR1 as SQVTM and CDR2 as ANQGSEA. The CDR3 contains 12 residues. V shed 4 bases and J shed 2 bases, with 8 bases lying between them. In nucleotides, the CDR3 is TGCAGCGTTGGGTTTACGAACTATGGCTACACCTTC. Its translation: CSVGFTNYGYTF.

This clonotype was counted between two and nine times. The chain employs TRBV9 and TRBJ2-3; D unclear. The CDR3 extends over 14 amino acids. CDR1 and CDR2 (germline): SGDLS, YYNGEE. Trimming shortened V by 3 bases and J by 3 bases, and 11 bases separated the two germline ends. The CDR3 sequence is CASSEGGWTDTQYF. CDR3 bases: TGTGCCAGCAGCGAGGGTGGTTGGACAGATACGCAGTATTTT.

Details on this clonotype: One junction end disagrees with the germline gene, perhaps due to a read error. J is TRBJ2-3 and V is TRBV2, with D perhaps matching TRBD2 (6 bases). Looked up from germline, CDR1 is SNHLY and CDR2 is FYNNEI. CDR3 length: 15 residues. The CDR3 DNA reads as TGTGCCAGCAGCTGGACGGCCACTAGCACAGATACGCGGTATTTT. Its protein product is CASSWTATSTDTRYF.

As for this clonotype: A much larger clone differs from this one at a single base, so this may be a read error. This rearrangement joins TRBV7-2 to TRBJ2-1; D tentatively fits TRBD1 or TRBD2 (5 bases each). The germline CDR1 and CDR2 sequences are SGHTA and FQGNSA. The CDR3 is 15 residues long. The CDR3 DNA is TGTGCCAGCAGCTTGAGTGGTGGGACCTACAATGAGCAGATCTTC. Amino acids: CASSLSGGTYNEQIF.

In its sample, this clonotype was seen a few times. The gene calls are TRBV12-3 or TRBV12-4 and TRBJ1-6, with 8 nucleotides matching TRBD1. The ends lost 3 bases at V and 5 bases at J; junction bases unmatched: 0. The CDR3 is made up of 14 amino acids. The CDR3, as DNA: TGTGCCAGCAGTTTGACAGGGGATAATTCACCCCTCCACTTT. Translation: CASSLTGDNSPLHF.

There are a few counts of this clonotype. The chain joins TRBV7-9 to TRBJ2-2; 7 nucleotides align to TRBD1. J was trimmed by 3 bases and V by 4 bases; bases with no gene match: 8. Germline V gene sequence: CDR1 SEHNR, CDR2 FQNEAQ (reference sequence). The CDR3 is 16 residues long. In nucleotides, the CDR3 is TGTGCCAGCAGCTCCCCCCGGGACAGCTACACCGGGGAGCTGTTTTTT. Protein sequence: CASSSPRDSYTGELFF. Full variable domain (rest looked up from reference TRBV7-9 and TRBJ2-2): DTGVSQNPRHKITKRGQNVTFRCDPISEHNRLYWYRQTLGQGPEFLTYFQNEAQLEKSRLLSDRFSAERPKGSFSTLEIQRTEQGDSAMYLCASSSPRDSYTGELFFGEGSRLTVL.

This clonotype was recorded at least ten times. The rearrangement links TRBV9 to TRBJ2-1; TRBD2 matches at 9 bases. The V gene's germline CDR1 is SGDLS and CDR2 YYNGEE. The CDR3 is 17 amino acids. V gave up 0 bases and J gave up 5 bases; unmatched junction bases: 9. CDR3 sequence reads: CASSVENGAGGDNEQFF. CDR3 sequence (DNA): TGTGCCAGCAGCGTAGAAAATGGTGCGGGAGGGGACAATGAGCAGTTCTTC.

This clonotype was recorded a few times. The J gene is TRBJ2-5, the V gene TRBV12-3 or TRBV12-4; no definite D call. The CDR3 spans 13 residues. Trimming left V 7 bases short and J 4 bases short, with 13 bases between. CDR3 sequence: CASTKGFPETQYF. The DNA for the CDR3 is TGTGCCAGCACCAAAGGGTTCCCAGAGACCCAGTACTTC.